This entry is about one T cell receptor (beta chain). Its target is unknown. Germline assignment: CDR1 MNHNS and CDR2 SASEGT. The V gene lost 9 bases and the J gene lost 6 bases, with 18 bases spanning the gap. CDR3 length equals 14 residues. Through a sample-barcoded 5' primer and a J-beta primer mix, a second PCR was run for about 6 to 12 cycles. No fewer than 3 million CDR3-containing paired-end reads came from each sample. TCRdb itself ran the 5' RACE reads through MiXCR, one entry per CDR3 protein. The repertoire consists of under 750,000 distinct CDR3 sequences, with 40% to 50% occurring once and the leading ten covering around 23%. These data belong to a study of blood T cells in healthy people across ages. Across the study: When template switching was applied, about one barcoded beta molecule was captured per two T cells. The study's findings and limits: The recorded TCR beta diversity per million T cells decreased in a roughly linear manner with age. A conclusive naive versus antigen-experienced comparison was prevented by the unsorted PBMCs.

The TCR was taken from a man of 80 years or more in good health. V usage is TRBV6-1 and J usage is TRBJ2-1; D is perhaps TRBD2 (6 bases). The specimen sequenced was blood. The chain's CDR3 is CASRGRGGPNEQFF. CDR3 in DNA: TGTGCCAGTAGAGGCCGGGGAGGTCCCAATGAGCAGTTCTTC.